These 8 T cell receptor beta chains share one sample of origin, sequenced in a study of T cell changes during pregnancy in multiple sclerosis. Method: immunoSEQ multiplex PCR; TCRdb's copy keeps in-frame clones and lacks some. Of approximately 50,000 clones in the sample, approximately 93% were seen once. The sequencing here drew on CD4+ T cells from peripheral blood mononuclear cells, taken in the third trimester of pregnancy. The receptors originated from a female donor with multiple sclerosis, enrolled in a pregnancy study.

The rearrangement uses TRBV15 and TRBJ2-4; 12 bases agree with TRBD2. Germline V gene lookup returns CDR1 LNHNV and CDR2 YYDKDF (reference sequence). This CDR3 is 17 amino acids long. V was pared by 3 bases and J by 6 bases, with 9 bases of the junction left unmatched. CDR3 residues: CATSRAPGLAGGNIQYF. The CDR3 nucleotides read TGTGCCACCAGCAGGGCCCCGGGACTAGCGGGCGGAAACATTCAGTACTTC.

This clone was seen only once. J is TRBJ2-1 and V is TRBV25-1, with 9 nucleotides matching TRBD2. Germline CDR1 is MGHDK and CDR2 is SYGVNS. V gave up 6 bases and J gave up 0 bases; unmatched junction bases: 6. This CDR3 contains 16 residues. The CDR3: CASRLAGKSSYNEQFF. The CDR3 bases are TGTGCCAGCAGGCTAGCGGGGAAGAGCTCCTACAATGAGCAGTTCTTC.

As regards this clone: The junction departs from germline at one end; a sequencing error may be responsible. The CDR3 region is CASSQADSPYNEQFF. The CDR3 DNA follows: TGTGCTAGCAGCCAAGCCGACAGCCCCTACAATGAGCAGTTCTTC. This rearrangement joins TRBV7-7 to TRBJ2-1; D perhaps matches TRBD1 (5 bases). Germline CDR1 reads SSHAT; CDR2 reads FNYEAQ (reference sequence). The CDR3 covers 15 residues.

The chain combines TRBV5-1 with TRBJ1-1, with TRBD1 identical over 8 bases. Unmatched junction bases numbered 5, after V lost 3 bases and J lost 1 base. The germline CDR1 and CDR2 sequences are SGHRS and YFSETQ. CDR3 length equals 15 residues. CDR3 DNA sequence: TGCGCCAGCAGCTCGGGGACAGGCTCGAACACTGAAGCTTTCTTT. As protein: CASSSGTGSNTEAFF. The full variable domain, rest sourced from reference TRBV5-1 and TRBJ1-1, is KAGVTQTPRYLIKTRGQQVTLSCSPISGHRSVSWYQQTPGQGLQFLFEYFSETQRNKGNFPGRFSGRQFSNSRSEMNVSTLELGDSALYLCASSSGTGSNTEAFFGQGTRLTVV.

The chain's CDR3 is CASSKEWSLPGQENTEAFF. Written as DNA, the CDR3 is TGTGCCAGCAGCAAAGAGTGGTCCCTCCCGGGACAAGAGAACACTGAAGCTTTCTTT. V gene TRBV21-1 combines with J gene TRBJ1-1; TRBD1 is the table's D call, not checked against the DNA. TRBV21-1 is described as a pseudogene. The CDR3 consists of 19 residues.

The gene calls are TRBV30 and TRBJ2-2; D gene unclear. The V and J ends lost 0 bases and 5 bases respectively, with 4 bases between them. Per the germline V gene, CDR1 is GTSNPN and CDR2 is SVGIG (reference sequence). The CDR3 consists of 12 residues. The CDR3 region is CAWSVLTGELFF. The CDR3 DNA is TGTGCCTGGAGTGTACTAACCGGGGAGCTGTTTTTT.

The chain couples TRBV5-1 to TRBJ1-6; 8 positions agree with TRBD1. This CDR3 has 15 amino acids. Germline V lookup: CDR1 SGHRS, CDR2 YFSETQ. With V trimmed by 7 bases and J by 7 bases, 10 bases remained unmatched. Written as DNA, the CDR3 is TGCGCCAGCCGCCAGGGGGCTGAGGGAAATTCACCCCTCCACTTT. It yields the protein CASRQGAEGNSPLHF.

This clone has only one observation. The chain has TRBV5-1 and TRBJ2-7, with 12 bases aligning to TRBD2. The CDR3 extends over 15 amino acids. CDR1 is SGHRS, CDR2 YFSETQ, per germline. J gave up 4 bases and V 3 bases, and 5 bases lay outside the gene matches. CDR3 loop: CASSSSGRAGYEQYF. The CDR3 coding sequence is TGCGCCAGCAGCTCTAGCGGGAGGGCCGGGTACGAGCAGTACTTC.